What follows are 10 T cell receptor beta chains derived from one specimen sequenced in a study of identical twins. TCRdb processed the 5' RACE reads anew with MiXCR; each CDR3 protein has one entry. The table has around 220,000 distinct CDR3 sequences, about 11% seen once. The specimen sequenced was memory T cells sorted from blood. These receptors came from a man in his forties or fifties in good health.

The gene calls are TRBV5-1 and TRBJ2-3; 7 bases line up with TRBD2. The V segment lost 4 bases and the J segment 1 base; nucleotides outside the gene matches: 6. Germline V gene lookup returns CDR1 SGHRS and CDR2 YFSETQ. The CDR3 has 15 residues. CDR3 protein: CASSQSGEGTDTQYF. DNA for the CDR3: TGCGCCAGCAGCCAGAGCGGGGAAGGCACAGATACGCAGTATTTT.

This clonotype was counted at least ten times. J is TRBJ1-2 and V is TRBV5-1; no clear D. Trimming cost V 0 bases and J 8 bases, with 14 bases left between them. The V gene's germline CDR1 is SGHRS and CDR2 YFSETQ. The length of the CDR3 is 14 residues. CDR3 protein: CASSLGRVLGGYTF. Here the CDR3 DNA reads TGCGCCAGCAGCTTGGGACGGGTTTTGGGCGGCTACACCTTC.

This clonotype was picked up a small number of times. The chain recombines TRBV7-9 with TRBJ1-4; 7 bases align to TRBD1. Trimming cost V 5 bases and J 8 bases; bases outside gene matches: 11. This CDR3 is built from 15 residues. Germline V gene lookup returns CDR1 SEHNR and CDR2 FQNEAQ (reference sequence). CDR3 loop: CASSPLTGIGEKLFF. The CDR3 nucleotides read TGTGCCAGCAGCCCACTGACAGGGATCGGGGAAAAACTGTTTTTT. Full variable domain (missing parts from reference TRBV7-9 and TRBJ1-4): DTGVSQNPRHKITKRGQNVTFRCDPISEHNRLYWYRQTLGQGPEFLTYFQNEAQLEKSRLLSDRFSAERPKGSFSTLEIQRTEQGDSAMYLCASSPLTGIGEKLFFGSGTQLSVL.

This clonotype was picked up a small number of times. The V gene is TRBV4-2, the J gene TRBJ2-7; D might be TRBD2 (6 bases). V was shortened by 0 bases and J by 3 bases, with 12 bases between the two germline ends. The CDR3 loop spans 15 amino acids. CDR1 and CDR2 (germline): LGHNA, YNFKEQ. The CDR3 reads CASSQDLRGNYEQYF. The CDR3 nucleotides are TGTGCCAGCAGCCAAGATCTGCGGGGAAACTACGAGCAGTACTTC.

In its sample, this clonotype was seen many times. This sequence joins TRBV20-1 and TRBJ2-2, with 9 bases that match TRBD2. The CDR3 is made up of 18 amino acids. CDR1 is DFQATT, CDR2 SNEGSKA, per germline (reference sequence). Trimming cost V 0 bases and J 5 bases; bases outside gene matches: 13. CDR3 in DNA: TGCAGTGCTAGAGATAATCAGCGAGGCGGGGGGGGGACCGGGGAGCTGTTTTTT. Translated, it gives CSARDNQRGGGGTGELFF.

This clonotype was detected a few times. The chain has TRBV4-1 and TRBJ2-1; no definite D call. Deletions cut 0 bases from V and 4 bases from J, with 16 bases between. Germline CDR1 and CDR2: MGHRA and YSYEKL. The CDR3 runs to 17 residues. CDR3: CASSQDRKVLGYNEQFF. CDR3 in DNA: TGCGCCAGCAGCCAAGATCGGAAGGTTTTGGGATACAATGAGCAGTTCTTC.

This clonotype was detected ten times or more. The genes are TRBV6-5 and TRBJ2-5; TRBD2 matches at 14 bases. V lost 0 bases to trimming and J lost 4 bases; unmatched junction nucleotides: 1. Germline CDR1 MNHEY, CDR2 SVGAGI. The length of the CDR3 is 16 residues. CDR3 sequence: CASSYSGTSGRETQYF. In DNA form, the CDR3 reads TGTGCCAGCAGTTACTCAGGGACTAGCGGGAGAGAGACCCAGTACTTC.

This clonotype was seen a handful of times. The chain joins TRBV20-1 to TRBJ2-1, with D perhaps matching TRBD1 (6 bases). CDR1 is DFQATT and CDR2 is SNEGSKA in the germline V gene (reference sequence). Deletions cut 1 base from V and 3 bases from J, with 10 bases between. The CDR3 covers 14 residues. This CDR3 reads CSARVGGNYNEQFF. CDR3 coding DNA: TGCAGTGCTAGAGTAGGGGGTAACTACAATGAGCAGTTCTTC.

The V call is TRBV7-2, the J call TRBJ2-7, with D tentatively TRBD1 or TRBD2 (5 bases each). Trimming took off 4 bases at V and 7 bases at J, with 14 bases between the two ends. Germline V gene data show CDR1 as SGHTA and CDR2 as FQGNSA. CDR3 length equals 13 residues. CDR3 DNA sequence: TGTGCCAGCAGCTCGGGACCGGCGGGTGAGCAGTACTTC. It codes for CASSSGPAGEQYF.

The sample holds many counts of this clonotype. V and J are TRBV4-1 and TRBJ1-3; 7 bases fit TRBD1. CDR1 is MGHRA and CDR2 is YSYEKL in the germline V gene. The CDR3 covers 16 residues. The trim removed 4 bases at V and 0 bases at J, leaving 6 bases unmatched. In DNA, the CDR3 is TGCGCCAGCAGCCGGACTGGACAGGACTCTGGAAACACCATATATTTT. As protein: CASSRTGQDSGNTIYF.